The next 32 T cell receptor beta chains were all read from a single sample in a study of CD8+ T cells in alopecia areata. The treatment denotes: oral pan-JAK inhibitor, 5-10 mg twice daily. Isolated RNA was reverse transcribed into cDNA used as the sequencing template. Profiling relied on immunoSEQ multiplex PCR, and the TCRdb table lists in-frame clones only, not all of them. The sample holds about 42,000 clones, 55% to 75% seen once. Sequencing was performed on CD8+ T cells sorted from blood, taken at week 4, from a patient treated with tofacitinib. These receptors were collected from a human donor with alopecia areata.

The sample holds a few counts of this clone. The chain is built from TRBV6-5 and TRBJ2-5; D is possibly TRBD1 (6 bases). Trimming pared 5 bases from V and 5 bases from J, leaving 15 bases between. In germline, CDR1 is MNHEY, CDR2 SVGAGI. CDR3 length equals 14 residues. The CDR3 bases are TGTGCCAGCAGTACCGGGACACTGCAGGAGACCCAGTACTTC. The encoded protein is CASSTGTLQETQYF.

The J gene is TRBJ2-5, the V gene TRBV6-5, with 7 bases fitting TRBD2. The CDR3 has 15 amino acids. Unmatched junction bases numbered 9, after V lost 4 bases and J lost 4 bases. CDR1 is MNHEY, CDR2 SVGAGI, per germline. Here the CDR3 reads CASSSLGRGSETQYF. In DNA, the CDR3 is TGTGCCAGCAGTTCCCTTGGGCGGGGGTCAGAGACCCAGTACTTC.

This clone was seen only once. The CDR3 spells CAWSHGQGAYGYTF. The CDR3 DNA sequence: TGTGCCTGGAGCCACGGACAGGGAGCTTATGGCTACACCTTC. J is TRBJ1-2 and V is TRBV30; 8 nucleotides agree with TRBD1. This CDR3 has 14 amino acids. V gave up 3 bases and J gave up 5 bases; unmatched junction bases: 8. Germline assignment: CDR1 GTSNPN and CDR2 SVGIG (reference sequence).

V usage is TRBV10-2 and J usage is TRBJ2-7, with D possibly TRBD1 on 5 matching bases. The length of the CDR3 is 17 residues. V was clipped by 4 bases and J by 9 bases, with 28 bases between them. Germline V gene sequence: CDR1 WSHSY, CDR2 SAAADI. CDR3 residues: CASSGEDDRANRRVQYF. Written as DNA, the CDR3 is TGCGCCAGCAGTGGCGAAGATGACAGAGCCAATCGTCGAGTGCAGTACTTC.

The V gene is TRBV7-3, the J gene TRBJ2-3; TRBD2 aligns across 10 bases. Trimming removed 10 bases from V and 5 bases from J; junction bases left unmatched: 6. The length of the CDR3 is 13 residues. Germline V lookup: CDR1 SGHTA, CDR2 FQGTGA. CDR3 residues: CATSSGGGDTQYF. CDR3 bases: TGTGCCACCTCTAGCGGGGGCGGAGATACGCAGTATTTT.

The V gene is TRBV5-4, the J gene TRBJ2-7; TRBD1 matches at 7 bases. This CDR3 contains 14 residues. Losses at the gene ends were 5 bases for V and 2 bases for J; bases not matched to a gene: 7. Per the germline V gene, CDR1 is SGHNT and CDR2 is YYREEE (reference sequence). The CDR3 spells CASRDGDRPYEQYF. CDR3 nucleotides: TGTGCCAGCAGGGACGGGGACAGACCCTACGAGCAGTACTTC. Looking up the rest from reference TRBV5-4 and TRBJ2-7 gives the full variable domain: ETGVTQSPTHLIKTRGQQVTLRCSSQSGHNTVSWYQQALGQGPQFIFQYYREEENGRGNFPPRFSGLQFPNYSSELNVNALELDDSALYLCASRDGDRPYEQYFGPGTRLTVT.

The chain employs TRBV7-3 and TRBJ1-2, with 7 bases that match TRBD1. Germline V gene data show CDR1 as SGHTA and CDR2 as FQGTGA. The CDR3 loop spans 17 amino acids. V lost 3 bases to trimming and J lost 5 bases; unmatched junction nucleotides: 15. CDR3 sequence (DNA): TGTGCCAGCAGCTTGCCACAAGCGACAGGGAACAGATATGGCTACACCTTC. Amino acids: CASSLPQATGNRYGYTF.

V is TRBV5-6 and J is TRBJ1-5, with TRBD1 matching 9 bases. V gave up 3 bases and J gave up 3 bases; unmatched junction bases: 4. The germline gives CDR1 SGHDT, CDR2 YYEEEE. This CDR3 is built from 15 residues. Written as DNA, the CDR3 is TGTGCCAGCAGCTCCGGGACAGGGAACAATCAGCCCCAGCATTTT. Translation: CASSSGTGNNQPQHF.

The chain couples TRBV29-1 to TRBJ2-7, with D perhaps matching TRBD1 (6 bases). CDR3 size: 12 residues. Germline assignment: CDR1 SQVTM and CDR2 ANQGSEA. V was cut by 7 bases and J by 6 bases, with 16 bases left in between. The CDR3, as DNA: TGCAGCGCCTATCTACAGGGTCCCGAGCAGTACTTC. Protein: CSAYLQGPEQYF.

This clone is a singleton in its sample. This chain uses TRBV4-3 with TRBJ2-3; D unclear. The CDR3 has 13 residues. Germline CDR1 reads LGHNA; CDR2 reads YSLEER. Trimming shortened V by 4 bases and J by 3 bases, and 8 bases separated the two germline ends. The CDR3 DNA is TGCGCCAGCAGCCGTTCCGAGACAGATACGCAGTATTTT. It yields the protein CASSRSETDTQYF.

The chain is built from TRBV7-2 and TRBJ2-2; D is uncertain. The V end was cut by 4 bases, the J end by 2 bases, with 5 bases between. CDR1 and CDR2 from the germline V gene are SGHTA and FQGNSA. CDR3 length equals 13 residues. The DNA of the CDR3 is TGTGCCAGCAGCTGGGAAAACACCGGGGAGCTGTTTTTT. Translated: CASSWENTGELFF.

This chain links TRBV7-2 with TRBJ1-2; D is undetermined. CDR3 length equals 14 residues. The germline V and J ends were trimmed by 1 base and 2 bases, with 8 bases remaining between them. CDR1 is SGHTA, CDR2 FQGNSA, per germline. The CDR3 sequence: CASSLGLSNYGYTF. The DNA of the CDR3 is TGTGCCAGCAGCTTAGGGCTAAGCAACTATGGCTACACCTTC.

This sequence joins TRBV7-6 and TRBJ2-7, with 7 bases lining up with TRBD2. This CDR3 has 14 amino acids. With V trimmed by 5 bases and J by 1 base, 5 bases remained unmatched. The germline V gene encodes CDR1 SGHVS and CDR2 FNYEAQ. The CDR3 loop is CASSLLAVSYEQYF. The CDR3 nucleotides are TGTGCCAGCAGCCTGCTAGCGGTTTCCTACGAGCAGTACTTC.

Notes on this clone: The same CDR3 can be traced to other DNA sequences in this sample. The rearrangement uses TRBV29-1 and TRBJ2-7; 10 bases match TRBD1. The J segment lost 4 bases and the V segment lost 3 bases, leaving 0 bases of the junction unmatched. Germline V gene lookup returns CDR1 SQVTM and CDR2 ANQGSEA. The CDR3 length is 12 residues. The CDR3 DNA is TGCAGCGTTGAGGACAGGGGGTACGAGCAGTACTTC. This translates into CSVEDRGYEQYF.

This clone is a singleton in its sample. The V gene is TRBV4-1, the J gene TRBJ1-5; D is unresolved. The V end lost 0 bases, the J end lost 4 bases, and 1 base lay between the germline ends. CDR3 length: 12 residues. Germline CDR1 is MGHRA and CDR2 is YSYEKL. CDR3 nucleotides: TGCGCCAGCAGCCAAGAAAATCAGCCCCAGCATTTT. This codes for CASSQENQPQHF.

The chain recombines TRBV30 with TRBJ2-7; D possibly corresponds to TRBD2 (6 bases). The CDR3 extends over 13 amino acids. V was cut by 0 bases and J by 3 bases, with 9 bases left in between. Germline assignment: CDR1 GTSNPN and CDR2 SVGIG (reference sequence). The CDR3, as DNA: TGTGCCTGGAGTGTAGGGAGGATCTACGAGCAGTACTTC. Translation: CAWSVGRIYEQYF. The complete variable domain, with remaining parts taken from reference TRBV30 and TRBJ2-7, reads SQTIHQWPATLVQPVGSPLSLECTVEGTSNPNLYWYRQAAGRGLQLLFYSVGIGQISSEVPQNLSASRPQDRQFILSSKKLLLSDSGFYLCAWSVGRIYEQYFGPGTRLTVT.

In nucleotides, the CDR3 is TGTGCCATCAGTGAGTCGGGGAGAGGCTATGGGAATGGCTACACCTTC. It yields the protein CAISESGRGYGNGYTF. The chain couples TRBV10-3 to TRBJ1-2; D not resolved. V lost 0 bases to trimming and J lost 6 bases, with 17 bases between them. There are 16 residues in the CDR3. The germline V gene has CDR1 ENHRY and CDR2 SYGVKD.

This clone has more than one count but fewer than ten. The chain recombines TRBV29-1 with TRBJ2-1; 7 bases map to TRBD1. The CDR3 covers 17 residues. The germline V gene encodes CDR1 SQVTM and CDR2 ANQGSEA. Trimming took 0 bases from V and 2 from J; bases not matched to a gene: 10. The CDR3 DNA reads as TGCAGCGTTGAAGATCGATCCCGGCAGGGGGCCTACAATGAGCAGTTCTTC. Translating it yields CSVEDRSRQGAYNEQFF.

This clone turned up a few times. The rearrangement uses TRBV19 and TRBJ1-1; 9 bases are shared with TRBD1. The V segment lost 6 bases and the J segment 7 bases; nucleotides outside the gene matches: 9. The germline CDR1 and CDR2 sequences are LNHDA and SQIVND (reference sequence). The length of the CDR3 is 14 residues. This CDR3 reads CASSTGTGQLEAFF. As DNA, the CDR3 is TGTGCCAGTAGCACCGGGACAGGGCAGCTTGAAGCTTTCTTT.

This clone was found once. The chain joins TRBV5-1 to TRBJ2-7; 9 nucleotides match TRBD1. Germline CDR1 SGHRS, CDR2 YFSETQ. The length of the CDR3 is 16 residues. The junction had 12 bases not matched to a gene; V was cut back by 2 bases and J by 6 bases. CDR3 in amino acids: CASSLQGARLLVEQYF. Written as DNA, the CDR3 is TGCGCCAGCAGCTTACAGGGGGCGAGGTTGTTGGTCGAGCAGTACTTC.

The chain employs TRBV9 and TRBJ2-7; TRBD1 might be the D (6 bases). CDR3 length equals 14 residues. Trimming cost V 2 bases and J 5 bases, with 14 bases left between them. Germline CDR1 and CDR2: SGDLS and YYNGEE. This CDR3 reads CASSVKGEVNEQYF. CDR3 nucleotides: TGTGCCAGCAGCGTGAAGGGGGAAGTTAACGAGCAGTACTTC.

The chain links TRBV4-2 to TRBJ1-2, with D uncertain. V was cut by 0 bases and J by 2 bases, with 7 bases left in between. Germline CDR1 LGHNA, CDR2 YNFKEQ. CDR3 length: 14 amino acids. The CDR3 DNA follows: TGTGCCAGCAGCCAAGAAGACGGCAACTATGGCTACACCTTC. Protein sequence: CASSQEDGNYGYTF.

CDR3 in amino acids: CSVVQGNSYEQYF. CDR3 nucleotide sequence: TGCAGCGTTGTTCAGGGGAATTCTTACGAGCAGTACTTC. V is TRBV29-1 and J is TRBJ2-7; D is possibly TRBD1 (6 bases). The germline gives CDR1 SQVTM, CDR2 ANQGSEA. The CDR3 is 13 amino acids. Trimming left V 4 bases short and J 4 bases short, with 14 bases between.

This clone has only a few counts. This sequence joins TRBV19 and TRBJ1-1, with 9 bases fitting TRBD1. This CDR3 is built from 11 residues. V was pared by 5 bases and J by 11 bases, with 3 bases of the junction left unmatched. Germline V gene lookup returns CDR1 LNHDA and CDR2 SQIVND (reference sequence). CDR3: CASSEGTGAFF. CDR3 sequence (DNA): TGTGCCAGTAGTGAGGGGACAGGGGCTTTCTTT.

In its sample, this clone was seen once. The chain recombines TRBV7-3 with TRBJ2-3; TRBD1 agrees at 7 bases. CDR3 size: 15 residues. Germline V gives CDR1 SGHTA, CDR2 FQGTGA. Unmatched junction bases numbered 3, after V lost 2 bases and J lost 1 base. The chain's CDR3 is CASSLDGTGTDTQYF. The CDR3 nucleotides are TGTGCCAGCAGCTTAGATGGGACAGGCACAGATACGCAGTATTTT. The full variable domain, rest sourced from reference TRBV7-3 and TRBJ2-3, is GAGVSQTPSNKVTEKGKYVELRCDPISGHTALYWYRQSLGQGPEFLIYFQGTGAADDSGLPNDRFFAVRPEGSVSTLKIQRTERGDSAVYLCASSLDGTGTDTQYFGPGTRLTVL.

This rearrangement joins TRBV29-1 to TRBJ1-2, with D maybe TRBD1 (5 bases). The V gene lost 6 bases and the J gene lost 4 bases, with 15 bases spanning the gap. The germline V gene encodes CDR1 SQVTM and CDR2 ANQGSEA. The CDR3 consists of 13 residues. CDR3 in DNA: TGCAGCGTCCGGGAACAGGAGAGCTATGGCTACACCTTC. Translation gives CSVREQESYGYTF.

This clone was found a few times. The V gene is TRBV29-1, the J gene TRBJ2-5; 12 positions agree with TRBD1. J lost 5 bases, V lost 3 bases, and 7 bases had no gene match. In germline, CDR1 is SQVTM, CDR2 ANQGSEA. This CDR3 has 15 residues. CDR3 in DNA: TGCAGCGTTGACCAACCGGGACAGGGGGCTGAGACCCAGTACTTC. It codes for CSVDQPGQGAETQYF.

The genes are TRBV4-3 and TRBJ2-7, with D perhaps assigned TRBD1 or TRBD2 (7 bases each). This CDR3 is built from 15 residues. V gave up 0 bases and J gave up 4 bases, with 13 bases separating them. Germline-derived CDR1 and CDR2 are LGHNA and YSLEER. This chain's CDR3 is CASSQDWQGGYEQYF. The CDR3, as DNA: TGCGCCAGCAGCCAAGATTGGCAGGGGGGGTACGAGCAGTACTTC.

Only one count was recorded for this clone. This rearrangement joins TRBV7-9 to TRBJ2-3; D may be TRBD2 (6 bases). Trimming cost V 5 bases and J 2 bases, with 11 bases left between them. The length of the CDR3 is 14 residues. Per germline, CDR1 SEHNR and CDR2 FQNEAQ (reference sequence). CDR3 DNA sequence: TGTGCCAGCAGCCACGGGACTGACACAGATACGCAGTATTTT. Protein: CASSHGTDTDTQYF. Full variable domain (rest looked up from reference TRBV7-9 and TRBJ2-3): DTGVSQNPRHKITKRGQNVTFRCDPISEHNRLYWYRQTLGQGPEFLTYFQNEAQLEKSRLLSDRFSAERPKGSFSTLEIQRTEQGDSAMYLCASSHGTDTDTQYFGPGTRLTVL.

The V gene is TRBV30, the J gene TRBJ1-1, with a weak D call TRBD1 (6 bases). The V gene lost 3 bases and the J gene lost 4 bases, with 12 bases spanning the gap. Per the germline V gene, CDR1 is GTSNPN and CDR2 is SVGIG (reference sequence). This CDR3 comprises 13 residues. The CDR3 DNA is TGTGCCTGGAGACCCGGACAGACCACTGAAGCTTTCTTT. Protein: CAWRPGQTTEAFF.

The V call is TRBV5-6, the J call TRBJ1-3; 7 bases are shared with TRBD1. CDR3 size: 14 residues. Unmatched junction bases numbered 9, after V lost 5 bases and J lost 7 bases. Germline V gives CDR1 SGHDT, CDR2 YYEEEE. CDR3 in DNA: TGTGCCAGCAGTTCCGGGACAGCGGCCAACACCATATATTTT. Translating it yields CASSSGTAANTIYF.

The sample holds one count of this clone. V usage is TRBV4-2 and J usage is TRBJ2-5; D is possibly TRBD2 (6 bases). V shed 0 bases and J shed 0 bases, with 11 bases lying between them. Looked up from germline, CDR1 is LGHNA and CDR2 is YNFKEQ. The CDR3 consists of 16 residues. The CDR3 loop reads CASSQDYWEDQETQYF. The CDR3 nucleotides are TGTGCCAGCAGCCAAGATTATTGGGAGGACCAAGAGACCCAGTACTTC.